One and the same sample provided the 10 T cell receptor beta chains below, sequenced in a study of PD-L1 blockade in urothelial cancer. Here immunoSEQ multiplex PCR was the method, and the copy in TCRdb shows in-frame clones only, minus some. Altogether tens of thousands of clones are present, approximately 90% being singletons, with the ten largest covering 5% to 6%. The source was PBMCs, collected around atezolizumab (anti-PD-L1) treatment. Receptors were obtained from a woman in her seventies with urothelial cancer.

The gene calls are TRBV27 and TRBJ2-3; 7 bases align to TRBD2. The length of the CDR3 is 15 residues. Germline lookup yields CDR1 MNHEY and CDR2 SMNVEV (reference sequence). V dropped 6 bases and J dropped 1; count of bases not matched to a gene: 7. In nucleotides, the CDR3 is TGTGCCAGCAGGGGAGCGGGGATTGGCACAGATACGCAGTATTTT. This codes for CASRGAGIGTDTQYF.

The CDR3 here is CASSRWGGGAGEQFF. In DNA form, the CDR3 reads TGTGCCAGCAGCCGCTGGGGCGGGGGGGCTGGTGAGCAGTTCTTC. The V call is TRBV11-3, the J call TRBJ2-1, with TRBD2 identical over 9 bases. J lost 9 bases, V lost 5 bases, and 11 bases had no gene match. CDR1 SGHNT and CDR2 YENEEA come from the germline V gene. The CDR3 loop spans 15 amino acids.

This chain joins TRBV7-3 and TRBJ2-5; TRBD1 aligns across 11 bases. The V segment lost 5 bases and the J segment 5 bases; nucleotides outside the gene matches: 7. Germline CDR1 and CDR2: SGHTA and FQGTGA. The CDR3 totals 15 residues. The CDR3 coding sequence is TGTGCCAGCAGCCGGACAGGGGGCGGTGGGGAGACCCAGTACTTC. Amino acids: CASSRTGGGGETQYF.

The chain has TRBV30 and TRBJ2-3; 12 bases are a match to TRBD2. The CDR3 covers 17 residues. With V trimmed by 5 bases and J by 4 bases, 13 bases remained unmatched. Germline V CDR1 and CDR2: GTSNPN, SVGIG (reference sequence). As DNA, the CDR3 is TGTGCCTGGGGGACGCGACTAGCGGGAGTTAGGGCAGATACGCAGTATTTT. This sequence encodes CAWGTRLAGVRADTQYF.

The genes are TRBV10-3 and TRBJ2-7; 11 bases match TRBD1. V shed 6 bases and J 3 bases; nucleotides not matched to a gene: 7. The length of the CDR3 is 15 residues. Germline lookup yields CDR1 ENHRY and CDR2 SYGVKD. CDR3 sequence: CAIRSFGTGGYEQYF. The CDR3 nucleotides read TGTGCCATCAGAAGTTTCGGGACAGGGGGCTACGAGCAGTACTTC.

This chain connects TRBV5-6 to TRBJ2-5; D may be TRBD1 (5 bases). CDR1 SGHDT and CDR2 YYEEEE come from the germline V gene. This CDR3 contains 15 residues. V dropped 3 bases and J dropped 4 bases, with 16 bases sitting between them. In DNA, the CDR3 is TGTGCCAGCAGCTGGGGCCAGGGTGTAGGAGAGACCCAGTACTTC. The encoded protein is CASSWGQGVGETQYF. Full variable domain (outside the CDR3, taken from reference TRBV5-6 and TRBJ2-5): DAGVTQSPTHLIKTRGQQVTLRCSPKSGHDTVSWYQQALGQGPQFIFQYYEEEERQRGNFPDRFSGHQFPNYSSELNVNALLLGDSALYLCASSWGQGVGETQYFGPGTRLLVL.

In DNA form, the CDR3 reads TGTGCCAGCAGTTACTCGAACACCCTCACCTACGAGCAGTACTTC. It codes for CASSYSNTLTYEQYF. This chain links TRBV6-5 with TRBJ2-7, with D unresolved. Germline V gene lookup returns CDR1 MNHEY and CDR2 SVGAGI. Trimming removed 0 bases from V and 2 bases from J, with 11 bases in between. The CDR3 is 15 amino acids.

This sequence joins TRBV7-6 and TRBJ2-7; TRBD2 matches at 9 bases. Germline CDR1 is SGHVS and CDR2 is FNYEAQ. The CDR3 extends over 15 amino acids. Unmatched junction bases numbered 3, after V lost 1 base and J lost 2 bases. The CDR3 bases are TGTGCCAGCAGCTTAGATGCTAGCGGGGCCTACGAGCAGTACTTC. Encoded protein: CASSLDASGAYEQYF.

This clone occurred once. The rearrangement links TRBV7-6 to TRBJ2-2; a weak D match, TRBD1 (5 bases). The CDR3 contains 17 residues. Germline CDR1 SGHVS, CDR2 FNYEAQ. V lost 2 bases, J lost 2 bases, and 15 bases lay in between. The CDR3: CASSLTPMGLNTGELFF. The DNA for the CDR3 is TGTGCCAGCAGCTTAACACCCATGGGGCTTAACACCGGGGAGCTGTTTTTT.

The chain employs TRBV5-6 and TRBJ1-6; tentatively, D is TRBD1 (5 bases). The germline gives CDR1 SGHDT, CDR2 YYEEEE. Trimming took 4 bases from V and 6 from J, leaving 14 bases between them. The CDR3 is made up of 15 amino acids. The CDR3 bases are TGTGCCAGCAGCACCCGGTGGGGGGTTAATTCACCCCTCCACTTT. It specifies CASSTRWGVNSPLHF.